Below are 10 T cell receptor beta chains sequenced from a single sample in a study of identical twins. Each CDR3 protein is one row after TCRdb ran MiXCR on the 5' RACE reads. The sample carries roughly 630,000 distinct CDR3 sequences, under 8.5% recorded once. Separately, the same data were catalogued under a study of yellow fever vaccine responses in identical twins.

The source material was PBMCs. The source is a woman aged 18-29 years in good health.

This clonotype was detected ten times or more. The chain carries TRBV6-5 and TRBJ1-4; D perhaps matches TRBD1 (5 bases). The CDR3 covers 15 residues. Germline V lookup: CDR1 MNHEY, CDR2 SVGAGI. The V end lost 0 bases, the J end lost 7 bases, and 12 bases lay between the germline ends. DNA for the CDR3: TGTGCCAGCAGTTACTCGGGACTAATCGGTGAAAAACTGTTTTTT. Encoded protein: CASSYSGLIGEKLFF.

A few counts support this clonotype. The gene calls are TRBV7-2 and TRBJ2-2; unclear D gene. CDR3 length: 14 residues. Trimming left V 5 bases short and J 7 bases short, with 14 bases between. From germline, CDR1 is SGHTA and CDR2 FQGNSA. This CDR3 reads CASSPAPVGGELFF. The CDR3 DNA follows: TGTGCCAGCAGCCCCGCCCCAGTTGGCGGGGAGCTGTTTTTT. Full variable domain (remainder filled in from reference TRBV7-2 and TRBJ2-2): GAGVSQSPSNKVTEKGKDVELRCDPISGHTALYWYRQSLGQGLEFLIYFQGNSAPDKSGLPSDRFSAERTGGSVSTLTIQRTQQEDSAVYLCASSPAPVGGELFFGEGSRLTVL.

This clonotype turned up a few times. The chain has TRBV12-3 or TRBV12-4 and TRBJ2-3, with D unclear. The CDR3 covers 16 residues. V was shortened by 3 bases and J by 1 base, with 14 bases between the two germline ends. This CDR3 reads CASSFDLGVGTDTQYF. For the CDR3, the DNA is TGTGCCAGCAGTTTTGACCTCGGCGTTGGCACAGATACGCAGTATTTT.

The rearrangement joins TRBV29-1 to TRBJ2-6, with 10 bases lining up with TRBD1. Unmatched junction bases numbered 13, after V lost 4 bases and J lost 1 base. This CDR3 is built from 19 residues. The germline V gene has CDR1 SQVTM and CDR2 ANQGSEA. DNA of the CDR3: TGCAGCGTTGGCGGGACAGGGGAGAGTCTACTATCTGGGGCCAACGTCCTGACTTTC. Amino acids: CSVGGTGESLLSGANVLTF. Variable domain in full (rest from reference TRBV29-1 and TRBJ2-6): SAVISQKPSRDICQRGTSLTIQCQVDSQVTMMFWYRQQPGQSLTLIATANQGSEATYESGFVIDKFPISRPNLTFSTLTVSNMSPEDSSIYLCSVGGTGESLLSGANVLTFGAGSRLTVL.

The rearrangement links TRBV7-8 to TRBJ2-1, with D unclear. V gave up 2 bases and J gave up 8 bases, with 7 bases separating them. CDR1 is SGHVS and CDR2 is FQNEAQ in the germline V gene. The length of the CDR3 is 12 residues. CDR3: CASSLSFHEQFF. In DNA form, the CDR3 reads TGTGCCAGCAGCTTATCATTCCATGAGCAGTTCTTC.

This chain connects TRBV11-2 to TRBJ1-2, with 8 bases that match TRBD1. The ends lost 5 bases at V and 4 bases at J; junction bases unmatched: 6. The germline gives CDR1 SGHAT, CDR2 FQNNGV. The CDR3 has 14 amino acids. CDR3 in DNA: TGTGCCAGCAGCGCGCAGGGGGCCGGCTATGGCTACACCTTC. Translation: CASSAQGAGYGYTF.

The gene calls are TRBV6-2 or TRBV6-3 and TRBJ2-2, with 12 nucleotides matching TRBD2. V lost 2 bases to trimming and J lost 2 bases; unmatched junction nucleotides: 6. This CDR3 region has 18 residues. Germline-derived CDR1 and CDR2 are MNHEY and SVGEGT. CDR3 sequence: CASSYATSGSFNTGELFF. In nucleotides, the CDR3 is TGTGCCAGCAGTTACGCGACTAGCGGGAGTTTCAACACCGGGGAGCTGTTTTTT.

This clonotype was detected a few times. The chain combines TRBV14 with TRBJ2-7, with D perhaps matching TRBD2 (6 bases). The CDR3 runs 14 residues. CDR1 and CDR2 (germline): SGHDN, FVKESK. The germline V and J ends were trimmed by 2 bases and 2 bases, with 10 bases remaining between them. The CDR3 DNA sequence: TGTGCCAGCAGCCAATTTGGGGGGACCTACGAGCAGTACTTC. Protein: CASSQFGGTYEQYF. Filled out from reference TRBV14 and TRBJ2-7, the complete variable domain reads EAGVTQFPSHSVIEKGQTVTLRCDPISGHDNLYWYRRVMGKEIKFLLHFVKESKQDESGMPNNRFLAERTGGTYSTLKVQPAELEDSGVYFCASSQFGGTYEQYFGPGTRLTVT.

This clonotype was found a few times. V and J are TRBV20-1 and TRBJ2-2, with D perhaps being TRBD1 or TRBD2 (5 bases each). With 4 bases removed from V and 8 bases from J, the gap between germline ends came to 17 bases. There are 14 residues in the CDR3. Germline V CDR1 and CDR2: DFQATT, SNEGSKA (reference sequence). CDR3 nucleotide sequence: TGCAGTGCTAACCGGGACGGAAAAGGAGGGGAGCTGTTTTTT. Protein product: CSANRDGKGGELFF.

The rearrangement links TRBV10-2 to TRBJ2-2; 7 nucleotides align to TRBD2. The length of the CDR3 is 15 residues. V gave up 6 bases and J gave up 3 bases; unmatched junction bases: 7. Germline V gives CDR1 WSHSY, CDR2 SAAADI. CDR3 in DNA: TGCGCCAGCAGGGGAGGGACTATTGACACCGGGGAGCTGTTTTTT. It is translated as CASRGGTIDTGELFF.